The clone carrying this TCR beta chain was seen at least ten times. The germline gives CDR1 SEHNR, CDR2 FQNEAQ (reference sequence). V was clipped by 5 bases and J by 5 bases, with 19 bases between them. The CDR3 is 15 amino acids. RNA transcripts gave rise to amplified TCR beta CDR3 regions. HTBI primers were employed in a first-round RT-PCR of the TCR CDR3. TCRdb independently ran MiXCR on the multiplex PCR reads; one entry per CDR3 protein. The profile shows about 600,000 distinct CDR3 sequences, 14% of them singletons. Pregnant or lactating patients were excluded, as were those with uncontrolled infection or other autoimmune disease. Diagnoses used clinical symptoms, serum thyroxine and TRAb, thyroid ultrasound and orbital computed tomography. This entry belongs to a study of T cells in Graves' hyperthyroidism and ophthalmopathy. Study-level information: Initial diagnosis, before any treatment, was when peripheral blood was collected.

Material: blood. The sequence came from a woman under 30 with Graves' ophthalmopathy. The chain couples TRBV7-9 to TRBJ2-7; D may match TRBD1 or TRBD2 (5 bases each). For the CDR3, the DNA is TGTGCCAGCAGCGGCCGGGACGGCGGTGGAGACGAGCAGTACTTC. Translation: CASSGRDGGGDEQYF.